This record looks at one TCR beta chain sequence and its context. Produced via immunoSEQ multiplex PCR; TCRdb's table is partial and in-frame only. This table has about 170,000 clones, about nine tenths appearing once. This specimen belongs to a study of blood T cell repertoires in COVID-19. At the level of the study: The origin of the acute and convalescent COVID-19 samples was the United States, Italy and Spain.

Grouping used clinical history reported by participants in a survey and questionnaire. All recovered Cohort 3 donors got two negative PCRs, got clearance, or saw symptom resolution. CDR3 length equals 15 residues. Losses at the gene ends were 0 bases for V and 2 bases for J; bases not matched to a gene: 4. Germline CDR1 SGHRS, CDR2 YFSETQ. Sequencing used PBMCs or T cells enriched from blood (not recorded which). The rearrangement links TRBV5-1 to TRBJ2-7; 8 bases are a match to TRBD1. The sequence came from a woman aged 18-29 years who had recovered from COVID-19. The CDR3 region has the DNA TGCGCCAGCAGCTTGGTGGGGGACAGGACCTACGAGCAGTACTTC. Translating it yields CASSLVGDRTYEQYF.